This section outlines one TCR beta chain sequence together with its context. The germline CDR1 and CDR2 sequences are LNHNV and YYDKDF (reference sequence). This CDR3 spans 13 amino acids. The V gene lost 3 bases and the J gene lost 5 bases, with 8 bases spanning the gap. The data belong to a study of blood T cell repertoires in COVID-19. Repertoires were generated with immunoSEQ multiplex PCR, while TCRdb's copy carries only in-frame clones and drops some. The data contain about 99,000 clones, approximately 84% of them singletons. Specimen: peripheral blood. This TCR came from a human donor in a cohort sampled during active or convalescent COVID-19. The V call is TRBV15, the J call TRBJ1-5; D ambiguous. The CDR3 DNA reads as TGTGCCACCAGCAGGGAGGGATATCAGCCCCAGCATTTT. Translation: CATSREGYQPQHF.